This T cell receptor (beta chain) derives from a study of blood T cell repertoires in COVID-19. Study overall: PBMCs, B-cell-depleted T cells, or T cells provided the cDNA or gDNA that made up the material.

As processed by the authors: Amplifying reference gene primers gave estimates of nucleated cell counts. Here immunoSEQ multiplex PCR was the method, and the copy in TCRdb shows in-frame clones only, minus some. V and J calls and clone size follow that table, whereas D and trimming were derived from the DNA. The data show about 200,000 clones, roughly 83% seen once. Between the trimmed V and J ends, which lost 5 bases and 4 bases, there was a span of 9 bases. Germline CDR1 reads MDHEN; CDR2 reads SYDVKM. The CDR3 is 14 amino acids. Adults between roughly 18 and 89 years of age took part from fewer than 30 US areas.

Sequencing was carried out using PBMCs or T cells enriched from blood (not recorded which). The TCR was taken from a man between 40 and 49 years old with acute COVID-19. The chain couples TRBV28 to TRBJ2-6; D ambiguous. As DNA, the CDR3 is TGTGCCAGCAGTCTGATAGCCGGGGCCAACGTCCTGACTTTC. Its protein product is CASSLIAGANVLTF.